The present TCR beta chain was sequenced within a study of blood T cell dynamics during melanoma immunotherapy (TCRdb year 2020). In terms of the full investigation: Patients had metastatic melanoma and received first-line pembrolizumab or nivolumab plus ipilimumab as standard of care in the United Kingdom. To identify early correlates of response, the study profiled peripheral T cell receptor repertoires in patients with metastatic melanoma before and after one cycle of checkpoint inhibitor therapy. The training cohort was made up of consecutive patients, while a further independent group of patients from the same centre was pooled to form an external validation set.

A fixed 350 ng of DNA was loaded for every bulk PBMC sample. The immunoSEQ TCRb Assay kit was used according to manufacturer instructions to amplify TCR beta CDR3 sequences from genomic DNA. The KAPA Library Quantification Kit for Illumina platforms was used to quantify pooled libraries by qPCR. Sequencing of the pooled libraries was done on an Illumina NextSeq 500, with clustering at 0.6-1.1 pM. The authors' pipeline ran thus. TCR data were analyzed with immunoSEQ ANALYZER and the R LymphoSeq package. A rearrangement efficiency score was calculated as productive divided by the sum of productive and non-productive CDR3 sequences. Clonality was assessed using the Gini coefficient and diversity using the Renyi index at alpha=1, with pairwise comparisons between timepoints within each patient. Clonal relatedness used an edit distance of 3, and repertoire similarity used the Bhattacharyya coefficient, both computed in LymphoSeq. Linear discriminant analysis on week-3 changes in clonality and diversity was built with the R MASS and caret packages to classify response. Not all clones reach the TCRdb copy of this immuneACCESS table, which keeps in-frame sequences only. Checked studies attribute under half of the gap to unresolved V genes and leave the rest unexplained. V and J calls and clone size are copied from that table; D and trimming were computed from the DNA. The sample yields some 11,000 clones; approximately 80% were counted once. The top ten clonotypes cover 20% to 25% of the sample.

Read against the paper, the sample's time point label means: week 3, after first cycle of checkpoint inhibitor. Blood was sampled before treatment (T0) and at week 3 (W3), after the first cycle of checkpoint blockade. Except for a couple of patients with rapid clinical progression, response was assessed 12 weeks after the first infusion by RECIST 1.1; disease control meant complete response, partial response or stable disease. Patients with prior systemic cancer treatment, concomitant immunosuppressant therapy or synchronous other active malignancies were excluded. Both bulk PBMC and plasma cell-free DNA were sequenced for TCR beta so that circulating cells and T cell turnover could be tracked. Lymphoprep and SepMate tubes were used to isolate PBMC from blood, and red cell lysis was then performed. QIAamp DNA Blood Mini kits were used to extract DNA from both PBMC and sorted T cell subsets. For this chain, trimming is 3 bases at the V end and 2 bases at the J end, and the number of junction bases without a gene match is 7. The cysteine opens and the phenylalanine closes a CDR3 of 15 amino acids. The read is trimmed to its CDR3 DNA, 45 bases read in frame from base 1. CDR1 and CDR2 are read off the germline V gene as SGHRS and YFSETQ.

Notes on this clone: Its specific antigen is unknown. The sample holds no much larger clone one base away, and base qualities are not on file.

The study at large found these results: Patients who later achieved disease control showed a bifurcated PBMC repertoire reorganization at W3, with increased clonality or increased diversity, unlike progressors. Whether the T cell clones driving repertoire changes were melanoma-specific or reflected general immune activation could not be determined in the study. The relatively small sample size was acknowledged as potentially limiting generalization of the results.

The specimen was blood, collected from a patient treated with checkpoint blockade. Recombination linked TRBV5-1 to TRBJ2-5; 7 of the junction bases match TRBD2. The sequence came from a human donor with melanoma. The sequence in DNA is TGCGCCAGCAGCTGGGCGGGAGAAAAACAAGAGACCCAGTACTTC. Its product reads: CASSWAGEKQETQYF.